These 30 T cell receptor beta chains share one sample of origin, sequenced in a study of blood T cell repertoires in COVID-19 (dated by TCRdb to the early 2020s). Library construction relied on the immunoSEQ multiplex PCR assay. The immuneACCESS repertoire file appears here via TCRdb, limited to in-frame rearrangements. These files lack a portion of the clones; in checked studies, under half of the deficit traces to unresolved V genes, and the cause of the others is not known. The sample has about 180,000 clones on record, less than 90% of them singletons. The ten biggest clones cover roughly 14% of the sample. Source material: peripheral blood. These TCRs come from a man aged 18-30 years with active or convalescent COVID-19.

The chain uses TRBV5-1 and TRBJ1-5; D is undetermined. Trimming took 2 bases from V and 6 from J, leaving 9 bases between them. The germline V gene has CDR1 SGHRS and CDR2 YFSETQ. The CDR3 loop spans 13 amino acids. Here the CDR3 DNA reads TGCGCCAGCAGCTTTTACAATCCTCAGCCCCAGCATTTT. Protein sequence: CASSFYNPQPQHF.

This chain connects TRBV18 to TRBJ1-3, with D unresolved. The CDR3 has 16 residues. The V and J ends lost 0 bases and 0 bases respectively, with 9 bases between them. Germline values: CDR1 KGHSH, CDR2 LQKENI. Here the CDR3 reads CASSPPAGNSGNTIYF. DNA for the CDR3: TGTGCCAGCTCACCACCGGCGGGTAACTCTGGAAACACCATATATTTT.

CDR3 region: CASSFKNPGLAGQETQYF. The CDR3 DNA reads TGTGCCAGCAGCTTTAAAAATCCGGGACTAGCGGGACAAGAGACCCAGTACTTC. The chain couples TRBV7-6 to TRBJ2-5; 13 nucleotides agree with TRBD2. Germline lookup yields CDR1 SGHVS and CDR2 FNYEAQ. CDR3 length: 18 residues. Trimming removed 3 bases from V and 2 bases from J; junction bases left unmatched: 9.

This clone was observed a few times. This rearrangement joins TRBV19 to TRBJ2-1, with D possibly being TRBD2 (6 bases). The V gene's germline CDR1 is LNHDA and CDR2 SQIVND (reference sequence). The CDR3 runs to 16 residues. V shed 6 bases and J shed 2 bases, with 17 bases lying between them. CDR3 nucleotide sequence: TGTGCCAGTAGCTCCATGCGGGGTCGCCCCTACAATGAGCAGTTCTTC. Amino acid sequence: CASSSMRGRPYNEQFF.

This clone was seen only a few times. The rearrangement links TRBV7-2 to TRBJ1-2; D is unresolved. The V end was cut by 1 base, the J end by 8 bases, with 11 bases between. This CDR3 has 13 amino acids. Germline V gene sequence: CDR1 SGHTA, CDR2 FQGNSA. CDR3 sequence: CASSLEGRRGYTF. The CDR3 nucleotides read TGTGCCAGCAGCTTAGAGGGCAGGAGGGGCTACACCTTC.

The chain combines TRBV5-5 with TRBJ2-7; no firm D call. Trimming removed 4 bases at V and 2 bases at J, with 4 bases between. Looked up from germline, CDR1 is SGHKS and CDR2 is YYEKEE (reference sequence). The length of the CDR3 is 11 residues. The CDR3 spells CASSQTYEQYF. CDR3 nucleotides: TGTGCCAGCAGCCAAACCTACGAGCAGTACTTC.

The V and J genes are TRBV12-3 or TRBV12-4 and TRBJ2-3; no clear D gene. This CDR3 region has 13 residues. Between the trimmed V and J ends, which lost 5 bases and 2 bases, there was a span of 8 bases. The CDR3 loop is CASSPVPTDTQYF. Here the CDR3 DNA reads TGTGCCAGCAGTCCAGTCCCCACAGATACGCAGTATTTT.

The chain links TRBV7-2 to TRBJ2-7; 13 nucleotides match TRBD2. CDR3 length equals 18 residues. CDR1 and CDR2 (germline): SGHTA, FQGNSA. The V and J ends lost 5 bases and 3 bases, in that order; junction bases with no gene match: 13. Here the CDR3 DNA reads TGTGCCAGCAGCCCTAAGGACCATGGACTAGCGGGGGTCTACGAGCAGTACTTC. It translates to CASSPKDHGLAGVYEQYF.

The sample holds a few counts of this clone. The CDR3 here is CASSVDRGETEAFF. As DNA, the CDR3 is TGTGCCAGTAGTGTCGACAGGGGTGAGACTGAAGCTTTCTTT. V usage is TRBV19 and J usage is TRBJ1-1, with 8 bases fitting TRBD1. With 5 bases clipped from V and 5 bases from J, the junction kept 7 bases outside the gene matches. This CDR3 has 14 amino acids. Germline values: CDR1 LNHDA, CDR2 SQIVND (reference sequence).

CDR3 residues: CASRSGTGINEQYF. The CDR3, as DNA: TGTGCCAGCAGGAGTGGGACAGGGATAAACGAGCAGTACTTC. V is TRBV6-5 and J is TRBJ2-7, with 9 positions matching TRBD1. After removal of 6 bases from V and 5 bases from J, the junction contained 8 bases not matched to a gene. The CDR3 length is 14 residues. Germline CDR1 MNHEY, CDR2 SVGAGI.

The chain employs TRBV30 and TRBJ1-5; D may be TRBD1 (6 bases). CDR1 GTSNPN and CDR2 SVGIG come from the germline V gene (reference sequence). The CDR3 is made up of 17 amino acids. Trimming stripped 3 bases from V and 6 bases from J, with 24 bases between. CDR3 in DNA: TGTGCCTGGAGCGCCTCCCCGGGGGGCGGGGGGACTCAGCCCCAGCATTTT. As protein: CAWSASPGGGGTQPQHF.

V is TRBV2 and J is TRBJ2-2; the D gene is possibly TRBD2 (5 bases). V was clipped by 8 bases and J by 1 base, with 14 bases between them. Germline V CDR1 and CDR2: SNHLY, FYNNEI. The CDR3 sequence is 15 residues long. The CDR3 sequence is CASHRGSRNTGELFF. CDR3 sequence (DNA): TGTGCCAGCCATCGGGGTTCGAGGAACACCGGGGAGCTGTTTTTT.

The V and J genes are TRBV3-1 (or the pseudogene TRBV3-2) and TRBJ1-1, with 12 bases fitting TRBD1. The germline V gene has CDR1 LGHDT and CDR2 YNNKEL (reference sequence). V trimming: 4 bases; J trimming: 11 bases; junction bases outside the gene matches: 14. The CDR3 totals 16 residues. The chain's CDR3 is CASSPRPGTGGSSAFF. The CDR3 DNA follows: TGTGCCAGCAGCCCTCGTCCCGGGACAGGGGGCAGCTCGGCTTTCTTT.

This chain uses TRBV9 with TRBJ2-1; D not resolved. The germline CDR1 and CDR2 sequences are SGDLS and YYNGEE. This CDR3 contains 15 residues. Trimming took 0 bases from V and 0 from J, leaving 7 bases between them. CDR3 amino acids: CASSVERSSYNEQFF. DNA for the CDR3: TGTGCCAGCAGCGTAGAACGGAGCTCCTACAATGAGCAGTTCTTC.

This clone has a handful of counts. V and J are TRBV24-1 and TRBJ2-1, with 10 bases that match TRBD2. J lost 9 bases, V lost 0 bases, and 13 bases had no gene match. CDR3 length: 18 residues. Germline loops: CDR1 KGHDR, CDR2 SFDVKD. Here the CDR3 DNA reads TGTGCCACCAGTGATTTGACGGAACCTAGCGGGAGATATGGTGAGCAGTTCTTC. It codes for CATSDLTEPSGRYGEQFF.

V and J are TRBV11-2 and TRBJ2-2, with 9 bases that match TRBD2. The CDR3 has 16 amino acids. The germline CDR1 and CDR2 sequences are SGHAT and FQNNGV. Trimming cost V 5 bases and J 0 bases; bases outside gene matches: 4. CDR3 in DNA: TGTGCCAGCAGCAGGATAGCGGGAGCGAACACCGGGGAGCTGTTTTTT. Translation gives CASSRIAGANTGELFF.

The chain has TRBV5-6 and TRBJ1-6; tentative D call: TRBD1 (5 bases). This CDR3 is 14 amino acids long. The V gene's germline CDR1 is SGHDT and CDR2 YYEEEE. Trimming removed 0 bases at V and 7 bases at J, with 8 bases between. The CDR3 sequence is CASSLAQVNSPLHF. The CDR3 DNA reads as TGTGCCAGCAGCTTGGCACAGGTAAATTCACCCCTCCACTTT.

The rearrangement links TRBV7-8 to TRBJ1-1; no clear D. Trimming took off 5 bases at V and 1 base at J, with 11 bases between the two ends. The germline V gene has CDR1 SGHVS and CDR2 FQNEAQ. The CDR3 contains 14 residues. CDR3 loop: CASSDLDGNTEAFF. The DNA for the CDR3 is TGTGCCAGCAGCGATCTAGACGGGAACACTGAAGCTTTCTTT.

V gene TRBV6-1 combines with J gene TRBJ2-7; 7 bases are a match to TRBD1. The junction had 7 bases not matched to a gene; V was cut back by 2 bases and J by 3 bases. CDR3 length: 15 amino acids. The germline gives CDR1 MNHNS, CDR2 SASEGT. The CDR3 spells CASSEPDRAGYEQYF. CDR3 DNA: TGTGCCAGCAGTGAACCTGACAGGGCGGGCTACGAGCAGTACTTC.

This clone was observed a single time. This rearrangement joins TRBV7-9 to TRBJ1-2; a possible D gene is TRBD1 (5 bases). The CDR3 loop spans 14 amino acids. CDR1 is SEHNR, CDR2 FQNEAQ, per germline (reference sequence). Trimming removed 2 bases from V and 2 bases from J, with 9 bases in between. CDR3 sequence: CASSLQGGNYGYTF. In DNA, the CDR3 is TGTGCCAGCAGCTTACAGGGTGGGAACTATGGCTACACCTTC.

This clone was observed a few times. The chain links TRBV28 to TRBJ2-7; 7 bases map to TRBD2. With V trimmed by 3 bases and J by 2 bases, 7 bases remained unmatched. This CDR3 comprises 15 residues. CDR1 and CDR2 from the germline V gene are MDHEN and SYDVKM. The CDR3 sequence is CASSFLAEKAYEQYF. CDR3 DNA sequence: TGTGCCAGCAGTTTCCTAGCGGAAAAAGCCTACGAGCAGTACTTC.

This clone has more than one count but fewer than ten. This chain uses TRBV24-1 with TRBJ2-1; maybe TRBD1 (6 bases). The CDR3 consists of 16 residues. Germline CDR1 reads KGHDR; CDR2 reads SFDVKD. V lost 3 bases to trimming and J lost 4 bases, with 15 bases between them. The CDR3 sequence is CATSDPLRQEYNEQFF. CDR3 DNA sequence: TGTGCCACCAGTGATCCCCTGAGACAGGAATACAATGAGCAGTTCTTC.

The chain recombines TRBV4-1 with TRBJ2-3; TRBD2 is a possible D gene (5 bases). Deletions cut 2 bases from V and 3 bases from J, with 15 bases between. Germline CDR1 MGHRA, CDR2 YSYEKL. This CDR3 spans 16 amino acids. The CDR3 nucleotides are TGCGCCAGCAGCCAATCGAAGACGGAGGTGACAGATACGCAGTATTTT. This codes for CASSQSKTEVTDTQYF.

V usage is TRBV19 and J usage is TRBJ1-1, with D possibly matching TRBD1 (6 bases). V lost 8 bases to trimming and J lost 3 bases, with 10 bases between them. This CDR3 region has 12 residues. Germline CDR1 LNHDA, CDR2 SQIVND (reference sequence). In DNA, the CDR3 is TGTGCCAGTGGACAGACCTACACTGAAGCTTTCTTT. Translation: CASGQTYTEAFF.

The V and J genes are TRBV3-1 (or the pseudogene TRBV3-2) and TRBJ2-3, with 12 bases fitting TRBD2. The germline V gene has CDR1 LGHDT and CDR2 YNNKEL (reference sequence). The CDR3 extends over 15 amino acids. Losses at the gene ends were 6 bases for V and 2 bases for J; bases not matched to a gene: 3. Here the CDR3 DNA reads TGTGCCAGCAGGACTAGCGGGGGTTCCACAGATACGCAGTATTTT. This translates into CASRTSGGSTDTQYF.

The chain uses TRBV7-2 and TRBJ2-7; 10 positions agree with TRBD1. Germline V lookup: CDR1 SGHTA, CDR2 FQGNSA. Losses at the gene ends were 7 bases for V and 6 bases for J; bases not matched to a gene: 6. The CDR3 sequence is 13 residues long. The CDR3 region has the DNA TGTGCCAGCAACATGGACAGGGGGACCGAGCAGTACTTC. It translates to CASNMDRGTEQYF.

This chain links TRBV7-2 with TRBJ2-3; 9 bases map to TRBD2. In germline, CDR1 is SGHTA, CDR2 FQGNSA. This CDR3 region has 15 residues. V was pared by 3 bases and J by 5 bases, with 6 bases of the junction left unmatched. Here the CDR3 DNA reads TGTGCCAGCAGCTTTAGCGGGAGAGTTGGAGATACGCAGTATTTT. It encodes CASSFSGRVGDTQYF. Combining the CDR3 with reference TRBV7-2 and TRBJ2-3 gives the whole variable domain GAGVSQSPSNKVTEKGKDVELRCDPISGHTALYWYRQSLGQGLEFLIYFQGNSAPDKSGLPSDRFSAERTGGSVSTLTIQRTQQEDSAVYLCASSFSGRVGDTQYFGPGTRLTVL.

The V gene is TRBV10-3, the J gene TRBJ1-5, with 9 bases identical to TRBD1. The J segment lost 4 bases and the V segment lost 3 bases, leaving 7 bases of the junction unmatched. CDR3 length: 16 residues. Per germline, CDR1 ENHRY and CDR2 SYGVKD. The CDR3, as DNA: TGTGCCATCAGTGACACCCCGGGGACAGGGAATCAGCCCCAGCATTTT. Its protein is CAISDTPGTGNQPQHF.

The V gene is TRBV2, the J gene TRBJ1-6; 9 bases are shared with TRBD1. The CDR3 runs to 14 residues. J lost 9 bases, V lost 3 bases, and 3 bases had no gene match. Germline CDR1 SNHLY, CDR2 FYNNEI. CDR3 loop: CASSEDRGGSPLHF. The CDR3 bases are TGTGCCAGCAGTGAGGACAGGGGAGGTTCACCCCTCCACTTT.

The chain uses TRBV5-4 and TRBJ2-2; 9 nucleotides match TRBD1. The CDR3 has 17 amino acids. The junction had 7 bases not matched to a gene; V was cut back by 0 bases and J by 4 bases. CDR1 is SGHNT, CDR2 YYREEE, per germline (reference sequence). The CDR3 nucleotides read TGTGCCAGCAGCTTGGCCCCGGGACAGGGTGGCACCGGGGAGCTGTTTTTT. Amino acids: CASSLAPGQGGTGELFF. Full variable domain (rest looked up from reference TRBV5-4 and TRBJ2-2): ETGVTQSPTHLIKTRGQQVTLRCSSQSGHNTVSWYQQALGQGPQFIFQYYREEENGRGNFPPRFSGLQFPNYSSELNVNALELDDSALYLCASSLAPGQGGTGELFFGEGSRLTVL.